This T cell receptor beta chain appears in the sequencing data of a study of T-cell reconstitution after alpha-beta-depleted transplantation in children. Findings and limits, study-wide: At day 60, the high TCRbeta diversity found in some patients originated from recipient T cells and thymic progenitors that had survived.

The TCRbeta library incorporated unique molecular identifiers. In TCRdb, the PCR reads were re-called with MiXCR into one record per CDR3 protein. In the table there are about 830,000 distinct CDR3 sequences, roughly 16% of which are singletons. J lost 3 bases, V lost 3 bases, and 8 bases had no gene match. Germline V gene lookup returns CDR1 SGHDT and CDR2 YYEEEE. This CDR3 is built from 16 residues. About this clonotype: Its cognate antigen is unknown.

The sample in question was PBMCs, mostly from graft donor cells, obtained 360 days after TCRalphabeta/CD19-depleted stem cell transplant. This receptor was taken from a male patient aged 10 to 17 who had a stem cell transplant for acute lymphoblastic leukemia, so the T cells may come from the graft donor. This chain links TRBV5-6 with TRBJ2-3; 9 bases agree with TRBD1. The CDR3 coding sequence is TGTGCCAGCAGCTATTACGGGACAGGGCTGACAGATACGCAGTATTTT. This translates into CASSYYGTGLTDTQYF.